The next 13 T cell receptor beta chains were all read from a single sample in a study of blood T cell repertoires in COVID-19. Using immunoSEQ multiplex PCR, the repertoire was profiled, and TCRdb retains in-frame clones only, with some absent. This sample has about 73,000 clones, with roughly four fifths found just once. Material: peripheral blood. Receptors were obtained from a woman aged 60 to 75 with acute or convalescent COVID-19.

This chain uses TRBV25-1 with TRBJ2-1, with TRBD2 identical over 8 bases. Germline values: CDR1 MGHDK, CDR2 SYGVNS. With V trimmed by 5 bases and J by 7 bases, 10 bases remained unmatched. CDR3 size: 15 residues. CDR3: CASSSSGSGSNEQFF. DNA for the CDR3: TGTGCCAGCAGTTCTAGTGGGAGCGGGAGTAATGAGCAGTTCTTC.

The rearrangement joins TRBV14 to TRBJ1-2; D remains ambiguous. The CDR3 runs to 14 residues. Germline V gene lookup returns CDR1 SGHDN and CDR2 FVKESK. The V and J ends lost 4 bases and 5 bases respectively, with 14 bases between them. CDR3 loop: CASSPFRGGYGYTF. The CDR3 DNA reads as TGTGCCAGCAGCCCCTTTCGGGGTGGATATGGCTACACCTTC.

Only a few counts were recorded for this clone. V usage is TRBV3-1 (or the pseudogene TRBV3-2) and J usage is TRBJ1-6; perhaps TRBD1 as D (6 bases). The V end was cut by 4 bases, the J end by 10 bases, with 11 bases between. Per germline, CDR1 LGHDT and CDR2 YNNKEL (reference sequence). The CDR3 is 13 amino acids. In DNA form, the CDR3 reads TGTGCCAGCAGCCGCTCAGGGGAATCACCCCTCCACTTT. This translates into CASSRSGESPLHF.

This chain joins TRBV5-1 and TRBJ2-2, with D maybe TRBD1 (6 bases). The CDR3 is 15 amino acids. Germline V gives CDR1 SGHRS, CDR2 YFSETQ. Trimming cost V 2 bases and J 0 bases, with 8 bases left between them. The CDR3 nucleotides are TGCGCCAGCAGCTTTCAGGGGTCGAACACCGGGGAGCTGTTTTTT. As protein: CASSFQGSNTGELFF.

The V and J genes are TRBV7-2 and TRBJ2-3; 7 nucleotides align to TRBD2. Germline CDR1 SGHTA, CDR2 FQGNSA. There are 16 residues in the CDR3. V lost 5 bases to trimming and J lost 0 bases; unmatched junction nucleotides: 8. Written as DNA, the CDR3 is TGTGCCAGCAGCCCGACGGGACTACGTAGCACAGATACGCAGTATTTT. Residues: CASSPTGLRSTDTQYF.

This clone was recorded only once. CDR3 residues: CASSLRRGGQLFF. The CDR3 bases are TGTGCCAGCAGCTTACGGAGAGGGGGACAACTGTTTTTT. The chain employs TRBV7-2 and TRBJ1-4; D is perhaps TRBD1 (6 bases). V dropped 2 bases and J dropped 12 bases, with 13 bases sitting between them. Germline-derived CDR1 and CDR2 are SGHTA and FQGNSA. The CDR3 runs 13 residues. Complete variable domain (other parts from reference TRBV7-2 and TRBJ1-4): GAGVSQSPSNKVTEKGKDVELRCDPISGHTALYWYRQSLGQGLEFLIYFQGNSAPDKSGLPSDRFSAERTGGSVSTLTIQRTQQEDSAVYLCASSLRRGGQLFFGSGTQLSVL.

The chain joins TRBV11-2 to TRBJ2-1; the match to TRBD2 covers 16 bases. Germline CDR1 SGHAT, CDR2 FQNNGV. V gave up 7 bases and J gave up 2 bases; unmatched junction bases: 8. The CDR3 contains 18 residues. The CDR3: CASTRGLAGGLTYNEQFF. The CDR3 DNA sequence: TGTGCCAGCACCCGGGGACTAGCGGGAGGGTTGACCTACAATGAGCAGTTCTTC. The full variable domain, rest sourced from reference TRBV11-2 and TRBJ2-1, is EAGVAQSPRYKIIEKRQSVAFWCNPISGHATLYWYQQILGQGPKLLIQFQNNGVVDDSQLPKDRFSAERLKGVDSTLKIQPAKLEDSAVYLCASTRGLAGGLTYNEQFFGPGTRLTVL.

The chain employs TRBV27 and TRBJ1-4; possibly TRBD1 for D (5 bases). The V and J ends lost 4 bases and 0 bases respectively, with 12 bases between them. Germline assignment: CDR1 MNHEY and CDR2 SMNVEV (reference sequence). The CDR3 extends over 16 amino acids. CDR3 nucleotide sequence: TGTGCCAGCAGTTCTGGACAATGGGCAACTAATGAAAAACTGTTTTTT. This sequence encodes CASSSGQWATNEKLFF.

V and J are TRBV2 and TRBJ1-4, with 9 bases identical to TRBD1. Per germline, CDR1 SNHLY and CDR2 FYNNEI. CDR3 length: 16 residues. After removal of 0 bases from V and 8 bases from J, the junction contained 7 bases not matched to a gene. CDR3 DNA sequence: TGTGCCAGCAGTGAAGCCGTTAACAGGGGGCGCGAAAAACTGTTTTTT. It yields the protein CASSEAVNRGREKLFF.

This sequence joins TRBV6-6 and TRBJ2-7; maybe TRBD2 (5 bases). Trimming took 5 bases from V and 4 from J, leaving 9 bases between them. The CDR3 runs 12 residues. Germline assignment: CDR1 MNHNY and CDR2 SVGAGI (reference sequence). CDR3 DNA: TGTGCCAGCAGTCTCGGGGAGTACGAGCAGTACTTC. Translating it yields CASSLGEYEQYF.

The chain combines TRBV9 with TRBJ2-2; D not certain. V lost 0 bases and J 3 bases, leaving 9 bases between the germline ends. Per the germline V gene, CDR1 is SGDLS and CDR2 is YYNGEE. There are 15 residues in the CDR3. The CDR3 region has the DNA TGTGCCAGCAGCGTAGGGGCCACACACACCGGGGAGCTGTTTTTT. Amino acid sequence: CASSVGATHTGELFF.

CDR3 residues: CASSVDVGGGGNTIYF. In DNA form, the CDR3 reads TGTGCCAGCAGCGTAGATGTCGGGGGAGGCGGAAACACCATATATTTT. The rearrangement uses TRBV9 and TRBJ1-3; D may be TRBD1 (5 bases). Germline values: CDR1 SGDLS, CDR2 YYNGEE. Trimming cost V 0 bases and J 4 bases, with 14 bases left between them. The CDR3 covers 16 residues.

V gene TRBV18 combines with J gene TRBJ1-1; 10 bases agree with TRBD1. J was trimmed by 5 bases and V by 3 bases; bases with no gene match: 9. Germline lookup yields CDR1 KGHSH and CDR2 LQKENI. The CDR3 loop spans 16 amino acids. The CDR3 reads CASSPTGQGPGTEAFF. The CDR3 DNA is TGTGCCAGCTCACCTACGGGACAGGGGCCGGGGACTGAAGCTTTCTTT.